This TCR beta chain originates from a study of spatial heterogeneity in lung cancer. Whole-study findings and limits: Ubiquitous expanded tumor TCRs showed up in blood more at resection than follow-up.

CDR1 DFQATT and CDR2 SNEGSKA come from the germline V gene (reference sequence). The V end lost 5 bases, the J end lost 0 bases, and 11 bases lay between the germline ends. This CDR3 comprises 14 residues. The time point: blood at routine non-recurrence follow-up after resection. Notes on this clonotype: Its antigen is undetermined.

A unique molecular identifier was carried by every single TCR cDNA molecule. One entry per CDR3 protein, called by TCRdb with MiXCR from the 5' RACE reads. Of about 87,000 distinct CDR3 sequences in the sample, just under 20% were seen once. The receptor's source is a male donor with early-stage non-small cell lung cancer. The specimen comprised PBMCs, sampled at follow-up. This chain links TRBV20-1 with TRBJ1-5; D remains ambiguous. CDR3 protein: CSAAGENSNQPQHF. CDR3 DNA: TGCAGTGCTGCCGGAGAAAATAGCAATCAGCCCCAGCATTTT.